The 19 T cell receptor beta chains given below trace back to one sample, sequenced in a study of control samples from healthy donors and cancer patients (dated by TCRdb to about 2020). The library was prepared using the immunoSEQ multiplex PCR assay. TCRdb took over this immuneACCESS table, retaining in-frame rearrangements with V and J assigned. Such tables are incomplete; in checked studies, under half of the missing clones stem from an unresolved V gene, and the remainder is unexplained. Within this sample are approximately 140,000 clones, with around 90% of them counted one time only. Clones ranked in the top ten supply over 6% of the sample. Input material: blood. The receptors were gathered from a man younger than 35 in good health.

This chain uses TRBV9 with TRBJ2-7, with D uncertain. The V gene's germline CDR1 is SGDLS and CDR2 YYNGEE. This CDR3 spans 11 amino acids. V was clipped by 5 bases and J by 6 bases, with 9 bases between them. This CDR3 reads CASSHNGEQYF. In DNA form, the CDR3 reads TGTGCCAGCAGTCACAACGGCGAGCAGTACTTC.

The CDR3 DNA follows: TGTGCCAGCAGTGTAAGACCCCAAAATCACCTCCACTTT. Its translation is CASSVRPQNHLHF. This chain connects TRBV12-3 or TRBV12-4 to TRBJ1-6, with D unclear. Between the trimmed V and J ends, which lost 5 bases and 15 bases, there was a span of 17 bases. The CDR3 is 13 amino acids.

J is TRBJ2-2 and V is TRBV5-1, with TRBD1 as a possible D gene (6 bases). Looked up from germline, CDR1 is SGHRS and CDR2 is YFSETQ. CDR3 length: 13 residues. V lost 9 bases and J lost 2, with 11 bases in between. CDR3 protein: CAIPDRNTGELFF. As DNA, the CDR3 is TGCGCCATTCCGGACAGAAACACCGGGGAGCTGTTTTTT.

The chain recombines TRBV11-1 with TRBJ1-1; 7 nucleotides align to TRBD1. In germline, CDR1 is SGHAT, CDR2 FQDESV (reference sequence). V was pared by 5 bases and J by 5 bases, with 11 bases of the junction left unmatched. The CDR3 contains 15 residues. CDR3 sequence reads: CASSADRETGTEAFF. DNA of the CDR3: TGTGCCAGCAGCGCTGACAGGGAGACGGGGACTGAAGCTTTCTTT.

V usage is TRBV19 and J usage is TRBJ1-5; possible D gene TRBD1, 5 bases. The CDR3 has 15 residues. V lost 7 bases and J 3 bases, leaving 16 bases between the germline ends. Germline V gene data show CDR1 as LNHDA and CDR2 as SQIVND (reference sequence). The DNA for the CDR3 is TGTGCCAGTACCCCCCCAGGGACCTTCAATCAGCCCCAGCATTTT. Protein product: CASTPPGTFNQPQHF.

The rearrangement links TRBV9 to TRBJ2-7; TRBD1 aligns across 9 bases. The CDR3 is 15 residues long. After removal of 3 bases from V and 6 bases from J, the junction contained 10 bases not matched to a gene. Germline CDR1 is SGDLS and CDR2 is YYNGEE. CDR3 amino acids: CASSAGGQGVGEQYF. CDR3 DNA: TGTGCCAGCAGCGCGGGGGGACAGGGAGTAGGCGAGCAGTACTTC. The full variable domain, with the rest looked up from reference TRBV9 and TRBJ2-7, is DSGVTQTPKHLITATGQRVTLRCSPRSGDLSVYWYQQSLDQGLQFLIQYYNGEERAKGNILERFSAQQFPDLHSELNLSSLELGDSALYFCASSAGGQGVGEQYFGPGTRLTVT.

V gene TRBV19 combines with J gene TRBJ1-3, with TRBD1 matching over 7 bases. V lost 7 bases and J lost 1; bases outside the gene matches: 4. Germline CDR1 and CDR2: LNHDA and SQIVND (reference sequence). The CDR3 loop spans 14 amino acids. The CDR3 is CASKTGASGNTIYF. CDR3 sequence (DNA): TGTGCCAGTAAAACAGGGGCTTCTGGAAACACCATATATTTT.

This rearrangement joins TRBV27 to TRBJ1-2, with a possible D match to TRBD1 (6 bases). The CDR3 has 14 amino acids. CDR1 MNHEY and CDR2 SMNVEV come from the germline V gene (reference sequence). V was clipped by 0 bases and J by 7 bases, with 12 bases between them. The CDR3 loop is CASSLSTGGVGYTF. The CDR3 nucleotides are TGTGCCAGCAGTTTATCAACTGGGGGCGTTGGCTACACCTTC.

As DNA, the CDR3 is TGTGCCAGTAGACCGGGACAAGAGTACGAGCAGTACTTC. It is translated as CASRPGQEYEQYF. The chain combines TRBV19 with TRBJ2-7; the D gene is possibly TRBD1 (6 bases). This CDR3 is 13 amino acids long. Trimming stripped 6 bases from V and 4 bases from J, with 13 bases between. Germline loops: CDR1 LNHDA, CDR2 SQIVND (reference sequence).

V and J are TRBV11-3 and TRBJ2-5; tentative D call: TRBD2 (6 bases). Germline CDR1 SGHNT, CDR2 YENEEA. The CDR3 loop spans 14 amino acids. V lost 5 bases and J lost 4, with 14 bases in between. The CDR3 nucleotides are TGTGCCAGCAGCCCGGGACTCGGAGGAGAGACCCAGTACTTC. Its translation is CASSPGLGGETQYF. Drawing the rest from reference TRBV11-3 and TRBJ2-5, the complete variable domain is EAGVVQSPRYKIIEKKQPVAFWCNPISGHNTLYWYLQNLGQGPELLIRYENEEAVDDSQLPKDRFSAERLKGVDSTLKIQPAELGDSAVYLCASSPGLGGETQYFGPGTRLLVL.

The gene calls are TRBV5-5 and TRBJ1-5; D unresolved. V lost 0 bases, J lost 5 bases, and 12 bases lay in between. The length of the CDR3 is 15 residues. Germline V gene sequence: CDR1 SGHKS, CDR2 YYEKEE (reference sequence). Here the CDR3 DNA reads TGTGCCAGCAGCTTGGCCGGAATAGTGGATCAGCCCCAGCATTTT. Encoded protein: CASSLAGIVDQPQHF.

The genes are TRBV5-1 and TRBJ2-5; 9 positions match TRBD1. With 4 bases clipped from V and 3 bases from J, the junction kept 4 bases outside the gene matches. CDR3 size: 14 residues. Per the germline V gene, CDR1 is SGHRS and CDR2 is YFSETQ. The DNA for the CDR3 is TGCGCCAGCAGCCTGAGGACAGGGGAAGAGACCCAGTACTTC. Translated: CASSLRTGEETQYF. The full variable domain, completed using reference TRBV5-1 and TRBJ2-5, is KAGVTQTPRYLIKTRGQQVTLSCSPISGHRSVSWYQQTPGQGLQFLFEYFSETQRNKGNFPGRFSGRQFSNSRSEMNVSTLELGDSALYLCASSLRTGEETQYFGPGTRLLVL.

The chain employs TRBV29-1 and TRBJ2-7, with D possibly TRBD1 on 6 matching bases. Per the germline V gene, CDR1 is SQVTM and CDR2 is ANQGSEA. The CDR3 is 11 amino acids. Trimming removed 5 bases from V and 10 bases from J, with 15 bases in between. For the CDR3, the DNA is TGCAGCGTTTGGACAGCGTTTGGTCAGTACTTC. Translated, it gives CSVWTAFGQYF.

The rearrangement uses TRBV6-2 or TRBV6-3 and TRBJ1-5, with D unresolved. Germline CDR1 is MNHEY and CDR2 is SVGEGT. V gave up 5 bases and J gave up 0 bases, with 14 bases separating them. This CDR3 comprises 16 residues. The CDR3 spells CASSTGRKYSNQPQHF. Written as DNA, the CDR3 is TGTGCCAGCAGTACCGGACGGAAGTATAGCAATCAGCCCCAGCATTTT.

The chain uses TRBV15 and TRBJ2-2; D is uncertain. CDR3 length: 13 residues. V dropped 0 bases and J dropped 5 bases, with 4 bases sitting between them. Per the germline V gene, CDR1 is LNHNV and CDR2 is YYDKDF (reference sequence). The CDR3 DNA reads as TGTGCCACCAGCAGAGAGGGGACCGGGGAGCTGTTTTTT. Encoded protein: CATSREGTGELFF.

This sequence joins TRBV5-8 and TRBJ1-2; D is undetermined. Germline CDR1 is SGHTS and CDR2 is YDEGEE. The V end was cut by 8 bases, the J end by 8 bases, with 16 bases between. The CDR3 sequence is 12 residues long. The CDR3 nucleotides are TGTGCCAGTAATGACGGAGCCGAAGGCTACACCTTC. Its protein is CASNDGAEGYTF.

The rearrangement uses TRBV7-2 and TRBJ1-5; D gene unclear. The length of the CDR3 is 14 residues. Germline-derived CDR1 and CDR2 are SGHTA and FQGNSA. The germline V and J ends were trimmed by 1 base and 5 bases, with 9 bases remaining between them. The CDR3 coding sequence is TGTGCCAGCAGCTTAGAGAGGGCTTATCAGCCCCAGCATTTT. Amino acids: CASSLERAYQPQHF. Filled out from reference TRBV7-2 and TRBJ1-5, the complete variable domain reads GAGVSQSPSNKVTEKGKDVELRCDPISGHTALYWYRQSLGQGLEFLIYFQGNSAPDKSGLPSDRFSAERTGGSVSTLTIQRTQQEDSAVYLCASSLERAYQPQHFGDGTRLSIL.

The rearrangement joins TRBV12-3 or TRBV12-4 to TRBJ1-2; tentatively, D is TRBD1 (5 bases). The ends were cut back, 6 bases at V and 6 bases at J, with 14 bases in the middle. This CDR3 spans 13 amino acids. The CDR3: CASRRSGSHGYTF. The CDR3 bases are TGTGCCAGCAGACGTTCAGGGAGCCATGGCTACACCTTC.

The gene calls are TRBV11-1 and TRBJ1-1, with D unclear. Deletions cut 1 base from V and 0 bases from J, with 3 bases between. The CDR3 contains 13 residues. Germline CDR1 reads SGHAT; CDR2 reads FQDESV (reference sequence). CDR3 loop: CASSLGLNTEAFF. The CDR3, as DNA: TGTGCCAGCAGCTTAGGTCTGAACACTGAAGCTTTCTTT.